Listed here is a single T cell receptor (beta chain). This clone has only a few counts. Its recognized antigen is unknown. No base quality information exists; no much larger clone differs at one position. The sample belongs to a study of cytomegalovirus exposure and HLA in healthy donors (dated by TCRdb to 2015 to 2018). A note on the overall study: In an earlier analysis of 550 to 750 of the donors, roughly 300 Gb of sequence data and 90 million to 120 million unique TCR beta sequences from 150 million to 200 million T cells were reported. High-throughput TCR immunosequencing, statistical association of individual TCRs with disease status, and machine learning were combined to predict cytomegalovirus infection status. HLA typing included class I and class II loci at four-digit resolution. Donor age, sex, ethnicity and CMV serostatus were compiled alongside the repertoire data. Among the roughly 390 genotyped donors, 75% to 90% belonged to the genetic ancestry cluster associated with self-reported Caucasian donors. Among around 400 genotyped donors of the cohort, an average of approximately 240,000 unique TCR beta nucleotide sequences were sequenced per donor, roughly 20% of them non-productive. All discovery cohort repertoires had been generated on a single sequencing platform. Four or five DR-DQ haplotypes were handled as single units for association and clustering, since linkage in the cohort was strong. In a later analysis, previously published TCR beta repertoires from 550 to 700 donors were re-analyzed and high-resolution HLA genotyping was added so that TCR occurrence patterns could be studied. Rather than using new phenotypic data, the later analysis identified candidate immune exposures from TCR beta sequences and from how often those sequences occurred across donors. Besides the first cohort of 500 to 700 subjects, a separate validation cohort made up of 120 different subjects was used. In an earlier analysis of 500 to 650 of the donors, high-throughput TCR beta sequencing was used to judge whether each TCR beta V gene segment behaved as functional or pseudogenic. The study used immunosequencing to profile the T cell repertoires of under 700 subjects and linked those repertoires to cytomegalovirus serostatus. Approximately 300 gigabases of sequencing data and around 88 million unique TCR sequences made up an early release that covered 500 to 700 HLA-typed donors. The study aimed to test whether cataloging public T cell receptors could reveal signatures of past pathogen exposure. Genome-wide SNP genotypes for about 55% of the roughly 670 donors were used in a later genetic analysis, which treated that subset as a discovery cohort. The number of typed donors differed by locus: 629-630 for A, B, C, DRB1 and DQB1; some 540 for DQA1; fewer than 610 for DPA1; and around 450 for DPB1. Study-wide conclusions, independent of this receptor: Presence/absence analyses assumed roughly uniform sequencing depth across donors, an assumption that may not hold. The earlier analysis of around 600 of the donors excluded 15 to 20 rarely observed V segments, including chromosome 9 orphons, because counts were too low. A later analysis found that HLA-associated TCR beta chains were more clonally expanded and had lower generation probabilities than equally common non-associated chains. Cytomegalovirus status was reported to be diagnosed by the classifier with high specificity and sensitivity in both the original and validation cohorts. The authors suggested that the approach could potentially be extended to other disease states and immunological phenotypes. A further reported finding was that TCR beta sequences accurately predicted the HLA-A and HLA-B alleles for most subjects in the first cohort. According to a later analysis, most CMV-associated TCR beta chains appeared to be HLA-restricted, and the HLA associations seemed to be driven largely by CMV exposure. According to a later analysis, parvovirus B19, influenza, CMV and Epstein-Barr virus appeared linked to several top co-occurrence clusters. While some public TCRs were present in many individuals, most TCR sequences turned up only very rarely across donors. The study listed around 160 TCR beta chains as associated with cytomegalovirus. Broadly in line with IMGT annotations, most TCR beta V segments showed up in productive rearrangements about 87% or about 30% of the time in an earlier analysis of about 500 of the donors. In a later genetic analysis, fewer N-insertions in productive TCRs were reported among donors in an Asian-associated ancestry cluster than the roughly 700-donor mean. In a later analysis, the rate of TCR association differed among HLA loci, with DRB1 alleles having the most associated TCRs and HLA-C alleles having the fewest. Specific HLA alleles were associated with roughly 17,000 TCR beta sequences at a false discovery rate of 0.05 in a later analysis. Some IMGT-functional V segments, including TRBV6-2 and TRBV6-3, could not be told apart with the 87-base-pair reads, so those segments were excluded. Only TCR beta chains were sequenced in this cohort, and the absence of alpha or paired-chain data limited detectable features. In a later genetic analysis, a missense DCLRE1C variant was associated with V-gene and J-gene trimming of TCR beta chains, and the association was replicated in an independent cohort. A cluster of highly shared sequence variants was judged likely to be a technical artifact of the sequencing pipeline. When HLA alleles, especially DR and DQ, strongly co-occurred, attributing TCR associations to individual alleles was difficult. Three of the identified cytomegalovirus-associated TCR beta chains were confirmed in vitro to be specific for cytomegalovirus antigens. Linkage disequilibrium might explain the correlated functional status among segregating V segments, but an unknown experimental factor could not be ruled out. CMV serostatus was the only immune exposure information available for the cohort. Because some donors lacked HLA typing at each locus, the association tests relied only on the typed subset.

Counted from cysteine to phenylalanine, this CDR3 has 14 amino acids. Just CDR3 DNA is preserved here, 42 bases in frame from base 1. CDR1 LNHDA and CDR2 SQIVND are derived from the germline V gene (reference sequence). Compared with germline, V lacks 7 bases and J lacks 6 bases; bases without a gene match: 8. Library method: the immunoSEQ multiplex PCR assay. The multiplex PCR relied on a mix of 60 forward primers for TCR Vbeta segments and 13 reverse primers for TCR Jbeta segments. The CDR3 region of rearranged TCR beta genes was amplified from genomic DNA by a multiplex PCR assay. The amplified TCR beta libraries were sequenced on the Illumina HiSeq System as 87-base-pair reads. The study's processing was this. A later analysis tallied around 80 million unique TCR beta chains across the 666 repertoires, and some 10 million of those chains were shared by two or more donors. Raw reads were error-corrected and collapsed into unique sequences by a nearest-neighbor algorithm in which closely related sequences were merged to remove PCR and sequencing errors. CDR3 sequences were aligned to IMGT reference sequences to assign V, D and J gene segments. Each retained sequence needed at least a six-nucleotide match to both a V gene segment and a J gene segment. A rearrangement counted as productive if the CDR3 had no stop codons and remained in frame with V and J, and every other rearrangement counted as non-productive. Following IMGT convention, CDR3 was defined as the stretch from the second conserved V-encoded cysteine to the conserved J-encoded phenylalanine. Sequences without an unambiguous match to a single V gene segment were excluded from the earlier analysis of approximately 600 of the donors. In an earlier analysis of approximately 610 of the donors, V segments were called functional above 56.7% productive rearrangements and were called segregating when the between-donor standard deviation exceeded 5%. A statistical classification framework was built to diagnose cytomegalovirus status from the catalog of TCR beta chain sequences. In a later analysis, TCR nucleotide sequences were compared against IMGT/GENE-DB human TR gene sequences so that V and J genes could be assigned. A later analysis assigned CDR3 sequences and most-parsimonious VDJ recombination scenarios with the TCRdist pipeline. In a later analysis, every TCR beta chain was defined by the combination of its CDR3 amino acid sequence and its V-gene family, and reads without a unique V-gene family were dropped. As a way to deal with suspected cross-contamination and a sequencing artifact, a later analysis dropped 450 to 600 nucleotide sequences that were highly shared and had low generation probability. In a later analysis, a clonal expansion index for each public chain was calculated from normalized within-repertoire ranks of inferred template counts. In a later analysis, generation probabilities were computed with a VDJ recombination model fitted to out-of-frame rearrangements, and the resulting probabilities were checked against IGoR. In a later analysis, hypergeometric tests were used to score TCR-TCR, TCR-HLA and TCR-CMV co-occurrence, with a repertoire-size bias correction applied to TCR pairs. To estimate false discovery rates, a later analysis permuted the HLA or CMV assignments 20 times. A later analysis grouped co-occurring TCRs with DBSCAN, adding TCRdist sequence similarity when clustering within HLA-allele-positive subsets. Co-occurrence clustering excluded repertoires with fewer than 30,000 or more than 120,000 public chains, plus five with anomalous nucleotide sharing. Entries here come from immuneACCESS through TCRdb and include only in-frame sequences with V and J called. Some clones fail to appear in such tables; in the studies checked, an unresolved V gene covers under half of the shortfall, and the cause of the remainder is unknown. That table supplies the V and J calls and clone size; D and trimming were determined from the DNA. The sample table lists some 150,000 clones, approximately 80% of them with a count of one. Together, the top ten hold around 4.3% of the sample.

The cohort comprised under 700 healthy bone marrow donors. All cohort members were sampled while nominally healthy, although unrecorded immune exposures were likely present. The donor tested CMV seronegative, placing the donor among the approximately 400 seronegative members of the cohort. A peripheral blood sample was collected from each donor, and TCR beta sequencing was performed on peripheral blood mononuclear cells. Genomic DNA was extracted from the blood cell samples with the Qiagen DNeasy Blood Extraction Kit. This sequence was found in a man younger than 45 in good health and CMV-seronegative. Sequencing used PBMCs. Recombination connected TRBV19 to TRBJ2-2; TRBD1 matches 7 bases in the middle. The encoded CDR3 is CASTTGQGAGELFF. The nucleotide sequence is TGTGCCAGTACTACAGGGCAGGGGGCCGGGGAGCTGTTTTTT.